This is a list of T cell receptor beta chains from one sample in a study of blood T cell repertoires in COVID-19. TCRdb's copy holds only in-frame clones and misses some; the assay was immunoSEQ multiplex PCR. The data show under 200,000 clones, around 87% seen once. Sample: peripheral blood. The receptor set was obtained from a man in his forties or fifties with active or convalescent COVID-19. Each CDR3 is given with its conserved first and last residue. The D gene is left open where the match is weak. Clone sizes are given selectively: once, few, many, or a class where the clone is expanded.

j_call clone_size d_call v_call cdr3_nt cdr3_aa
TRBJ2-1 NA NA TRBV7-2 TGTGCCAGCAGCTTACGTTCGGGGAGCTCCTACAATGAGCAGTTCTTC CASSLRSGSSYNEQFF
TRBJ1-1 NA NA TRBV2 TGTGCCTGCCTTAGGGGGGGAAACACTGAAGCTTTCTTT CACLRGGNTEAFF
TRBJ1-2 NA NA TRBV4-1 TGCGCCAGCAGCCAAGATCACAACCCTGGCGGCTACACCTTC CASSQDHNPGGYTF
TRBJ2-1 NA NA TRBV6-2/TRBV6-3 TGTGCCAGCGGCCCCCGAGGGGGGGCCTACAATGAGCAGTTCTTC CASGPRGGAYNEQFF
TRBJ1-1 NA NA TRBV2 TGTGCCAGCAGTGATGAGTTTGTAACTGAAGCTTTCTTT CASSDEFVTEAFF
TRBJ2-3 NA NA TRBV30 TGTGCCTGGAGTGTTGGAGGTTCCGACGATACGCAGTATTTT CAWSVGGSDDTQYF
TRBJ1-1 NA NA TRBV4-1 TGCGCCAGCAGCCAAGATCCGGCCCGCGTGTGGAGTGCAGCTATGAACACTGAAGCTTTCTTT CASSQDPARVWSAAMNTEAFF
TRBJ2-7 NA NA TRBV5-1 TGCGCCAGCAGCTTGGGGTCCAGCTCCTACGAGCAGTACTTC CASSLGSSSYEQYF
TRBJ2-1 NA TRBD2 TRBV5-1 TGCGCCAGCAGCCGACAAACTAGCGGGGGGGCGTATGAGCAGTTCTTC CASSRQTSGGAYEQFF
TRBJ1-4 NA NA TRBV3-1/TRBV3-2 TGTGCCAGCAGCCAAGATCGGGGAGGGGGGACACCAAATGAAAAACTGTTTTTT CASSQDRGGGTPNEKLFF
TRBJ2-1 NA TRBD1 TRBV29-1 TGCAGCGTTGAACCGGGACAGGGTAACAATGAGCAGTTCTTC CSVEPGQGNNEQFF
TRBJ2-2 once TRBD2 TRBV6-2/TRBV6-3 TGTGCCAGCAGTGGACTAGGTTCCCACTACACCGGGGAGCTGTTTTTT CASSGLGSHYTGELFF
TRBJ1-5 NA TRBD1 TRBV7-2 TGTGCCAGCAGCTACAGGGGGCTCGGCAATCAGCCCCAGCATTTT CASSYRGLGNQPQHF
TRBJ1-5 NA NA TRBV15 TGTGCCACCAGCAGAGGGCCGGGAAGCAGAAATCAGCCCCAGCATTTT CATSRGPGSRNQPQHF
TRBJ2-3 NA NA TRBV7-2 TGTGCCAGCAGCTCTTGGGGCGTCAGCACAGATACGCAGTATTTT CASSSWGVSTDTQYF
TRBJ1-2 once NA TRBV5-1 TGCGCCAGCAGTACCGGACAGTCTTATGGCTACACCTTC CASSTGQSYGYTF
TRBJ2-4 NA TRBD1 TRBV6-4 TGTGCCAGCAGTGACTCAAGGGGGCCCTTAGCCAAAAACATTCAGTACTTC CASSDSRGPLAKNIQYF
TRBJ2-1 NA TRBD2 TRBV11-2 TGTGCCAGCAGCTTAGTAGGGACTAGCGGACTATACTCCTACAATGAGCAGTTCTTC CASSLVGTSGLYSYNEQFF
TRBJ2-3 NA NA TRBV7-9 TGTGCCAGCAGCCCACGACTCGCAGATACGCAGTATTTT CASSPRLADTQYF
TRBJ2-1 few TRBD1 TRBV10-3 TGTGCCATCAGTGACAGGGGGCCGAGGAATGAGCAGTTCTTC CAISDRGPRNEQFF
TRBJ1-2 NA NA TRBV2 TGTGCCAGCATGCGGGATTTCTATGGCTACACCTTC CASMRDFYGYTF
TRBJ2-1 NA NA TRBV9 TGTGCCAGCAGCGTAGCGAGCAACAATGAGCAGTTCTTC CASSVASNNEQFF
TRBJ1-2 NA NA TRBV7-9 TGTGCCAGCAGCTCTTCCGAGTCGTCTAACTATGGCTACACCTTC CASSSSESSNYGYTF
TRBJ2-7 NA TRBD1 TRBV10-3 TGTGCCATCAGTGAGTCCCGCGACAGGGTGCCGTACTTC CAISESRDRVPYF
TRBJ2-2 NA NA TRBV6-2/TRBV6-3 TGTGCCAGCAGTAGGTCGACAGGACTCGCCGGGGAGCTGTTTTTT CASSRSTGLAGELFF
TRBJ2-2 NA NA TRBV10-3 TGTGCCATCAGGGCAGGGGAGAGCACCGGGGAGCTGTTTTTT CAIRAGESTGELFF